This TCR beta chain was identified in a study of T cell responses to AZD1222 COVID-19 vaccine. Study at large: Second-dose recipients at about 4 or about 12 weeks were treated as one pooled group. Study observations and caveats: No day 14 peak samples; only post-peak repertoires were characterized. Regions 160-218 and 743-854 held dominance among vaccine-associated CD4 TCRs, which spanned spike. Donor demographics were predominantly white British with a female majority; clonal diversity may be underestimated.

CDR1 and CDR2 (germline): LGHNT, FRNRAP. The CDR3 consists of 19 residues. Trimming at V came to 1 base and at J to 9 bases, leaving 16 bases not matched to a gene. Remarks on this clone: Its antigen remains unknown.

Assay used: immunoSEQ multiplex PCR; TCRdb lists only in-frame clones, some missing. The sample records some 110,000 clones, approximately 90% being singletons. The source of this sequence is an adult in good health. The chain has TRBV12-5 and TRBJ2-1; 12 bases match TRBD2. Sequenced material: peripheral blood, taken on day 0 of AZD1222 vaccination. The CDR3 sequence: CASGLEAGLTSGSRSEQFF. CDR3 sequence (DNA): TGTGCTAGTGGTTTGGAGGCAGGGCTGACTAGCGGGAGTCGAAGTGAGCAGTTCTTC. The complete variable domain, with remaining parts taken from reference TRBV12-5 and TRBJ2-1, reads DARVTQTPRHKVTEMGQEVTMRCQPILGHNTVFWYRQTMMQGLELLAYFRNRAPLDDSGMPKDRFSAEMPDATLATLKIQPSEPRDSAVYFCASGLEAGLTSGSRSEQFFGPGTRLTVL.